The rows below give T cell receptor beta chains drawn from one sample of a study of shared clonotypes between healthy human individuals. Sequencing used immunoSEQ multiplex PCR; TCRdb keeps in-frame clones, though not all of them. The sample includes roughly 2 million clones, roughly 94% of them seen just once. The specimen was naive CD4+ T cells sorted from blood. The receptors shown here come from a man aged 18 to 29 in good health. The CDR3 runs from the conserved cysteine through the conserved F or W. Fields, in order: D gene, V gene, J gene, clone size, CDR3 DNA, CDR3 protein. The D gene is left open where the match is weak. Where a row states a size, it is once, few, many or the class of an expanded clone; other rows omit it.

d_call: TRBD1; v_call: TRBV27; j_call: TRBJ2-2; clone_size: -; cdr3_nt: TGTGCCAGCAGTTCCGGGACAGGTGAAATGAACACCGGGGAGCTGTTTTTT; cdr3_aa: CASSSGTGEMNTGELFF
d_call: TRBD1; v_call: TRBV4-1; j_call: TRBJ2-2; clone_size: -; cdr3_nt: TGCGCCAGCAGCCAAGAAAGGGACAGGGGGACCGGGGAGCTGTTTTTT; cdr3_aa: CASSQERDRGTGELFF
d_call: -; v_call: TRBV7-2; j_call: TRBJ2-1; clone_size: once; cdr3_nt: TGTGCCAGCAGCTTAGATCGGCGGGTGGGAGGTGAGCAGTTCTTC; cdr3_aa: CASSLDRRVGGEQFF
d_call: -; v_call: TRBV18; j_call: TRBJ1-1; clone_size: -; cdr3_nt: TGTGCCAGCTCAGTCCGGAGGGAGGCTGAAGCTTTCTTT; cdr3_aa: CASSVRREAEAFF
d_call: -; v_call: TRBV7-3; j_call: TRBJ2-5; clone_size: once; cdr3_nt: TGTGCCAGCAGCTTAACTGGCGGCGGGGCTCACCAAGAGACCCAGTACTTC; cdr3_aa: CASSLTGGGAHQETQYF
d_call: -; v_call: TRBV7-2; j_call: TRBJ2-7; clone_size: -; cdr3_nt: TGTGCCAGCAGCTTAGGACTCTGGGGGTCCTACGAGCAGTACTTC; cdr3_aa: CASSLGLWGSYEQYF
d_call: -; v_call: TRBV29-1; j_call: TRBJ1-4; clone_size: -; cdr3_nt: TGCAGCGTTGAAACAGGCGGGGAACTGTTTTTT; cdr3_aa: CSVETGGELFF
d_call: TRBD1; v_call: TRBV19; j_call: TRBJ1-6; clone_size: few; cdr3_nt: TGTGCCAGTAGTAGTACAGGGGGTAATTCACCCCTCCACTTT; cdr3_aa: CASSSTGGNSPLHF
d_call: -; v_call: TRBV11-3; j_call: TRBJ2-7; clone_size: -; cdr3_nt: TGTGCCAGCAGCCCCCGGACGGGGAGCTCCTACGAGCAGTACTTC; cdr3_aa: CASSPRTGSSYEQYF
d_call: -; v_call: TRBV18; j_call: TRBJ2-1; clone_size: -; cdr3_nt: TGTGCCAGCTCACCGTGGGCCCTAGGGGGCAATGAGCAGTTCTTC; cdr3_aa: CASSPWALGGNEQFF
d_call: -; v_call: TRBV27; j_call: TRBJ1-1; clone_size: once; cdr3_nt: TGTGCCAGCAGTTACTCCGGGACACACCTTAACACTGAAGCTTTCTTT; cdr3_aa: CASSYSGTHLNTEAFF
d_call: -; v_call: TRBV4-1; j_call: TRBJ1-5; clone_size: -; cdr3_nt: TGCGCCAGCAGCCAAGATTACTACAGGGAGGGCCAGCCCCAGCATTTT; cdr3_aa: CASSQDYYREGQPQHF
d_call: -; v_call: TRBV2; j_call: TRBJ2-5; clone_size: -; cdr3_nt: TGTGCCAGCAGTGAAGTAGGAGGGGGCACTGAGACCCAGTACTTC; cdr3_aa: CASSEVGGGTETQYF
d_call: TRBD2; v_call: TRBV7-9; j_call: TRBJ2-2; clone_size: -; cdr3_nt: TGTGCCAGCAGCTTCCGGGGGGTCGACACCGGGGAGCTGTTTTTT; cdr3_aa: CASSFRGVDTGELFF
d_call: -; v_call: TRBV7-9; j_call: TRBJ1-5; clone_size: -; cdr3_nt: TGTGCCAGCAGCTTACAGGGATATAATCAGCCCCAGCATTTT; cdr3_aa: CASSLQGYNQPQHF
d_call: -; v_call: TRBV18; j_call: TRBJ1-4; clone_size: -; cdr3_nt: TGTGCCAGCTCACCTCGGGACGAAAAACTGTTTTTT; cdr3_aa: CASSPRDEKLFF
d_call: -; v_call: TRBV6-4; j_call: TRBJ1-1; clone_size: -; cdr3_nt: TGTGCCAGCACCGAAAGGGATGAAGCTTTCTTT; cdr3_aa: CASTERDEAFF
d_call: -; v_call: TRBV7-9; j_call: TRBJ2-7; clone_size: once; cdr3_nt: TGTGCCAGCAGCTCTCTTTCCTACGAGCAGTACTTC; cdr3_aa: CASSSLSYEQYF
d_call: TRBD1; v_call: TRBV6-1; j_call: TRBJ1-1; clone_size: -; cdr3_nt: TGTGCCAGCCACAACAGGGGGCGGGTGAACACTGAAGCTTTCTTT; cdr3_aa: CASHNRGRVNTEAFF
d_call: -; v_call: TRBV6-1; j_call: TRBJ2-2; clone_size: -; cdr3_nt: TGTGCCAGCAGTGAAGAATGGGTTTTAATCCCCGGGGAGCTGTTTTTT; cdr3_aa: CASSEEWVLIPGELFF
d_call: TRBD1; v_call: TRBV5-4; j_call: TRBJ1-1; clone_size: -; cdr3_nt: TGTGCCAGCAGCTTGCAGGGGGCAGGCACTGAAGCTTTCTTT; cdr3_aa: CASSLQGAGTEAFF
d_call: -; v_call: TRBV30; j_call: TRBJ1-2; clone_size: -; cdr3_nt: TGTGCCTGGGGTCAGGGAAGGGCTGGCTACACCTTC; cdr3_aa: CAWGQGRAGYTF
d_call: -; v_call: TRBV19; j_call: TRBJ1-1; clone_size: -; cdr3_nt: TGTGCCACCTCAAGGGTGGGAAAGAACACTGAAGCTTTCTTT; cdr3_aa: CATSRVGKNTEAFF
d_call: -; v_call: TRBV9; j_call: TRBJ2-1; clone_size: -; cdr3_nt: TGTGCCAGCAGCGCCGGGACTTTAGTAAGCAATGAGCAGTTCTTC; cdr3_aa: CASSAGTLVSNEQFF
d_call: -; v_call: TRBV5-6; j_call: TRBJ2-4; clone_size: once; cdr3_nt: TGTGCCAGCAGCTACGGGTTAGCCAAAAACATTCAGTACTTC; cdr3_aa: CASSYGLAKNIQYF
d_call: -; v_call: TRBV6-1; j_call: TRBJ1-2; clone_size: -; cdr3_nt: TGTGCCAGCAGAGAAGGGCCTTATGGCTACACCTTC; cdr3_aa: CASREGPYGYTF
d_call: -; v_call: TRBV5-4; j_call: TRBJ2-5; clone_size: -; cdr3_nt: TGTGCCAGCACGGGGCAGGGAGAAGAGACCCAGTACTTC; cdr3_aa: CASTGQGEETQYF
d_call: -; v_call: TRBV7-9; j_call: TRBJ2-5; clone_size: -; cdr3_nt: TGTGCCAGCAGCACGTCGACAGCTTCCCAAGAGACCCAGTACTTC; cdr3_aa: CASSTSTASQETQYF
d_call: -; v_call: TRBV5-4; j_call: TRBJ2-7; clone_size: -; cdr3_nt: TGTGCCAGCAGCTTCGTCTCCAACACCTACGAGCAGTACTTC; cdr3_aa: CASSFVSNTYEQYF
d_call: TRBD1; v_call: TRBV7-8; j_call: TRBJ1-2; clone_size: -; cdr3_nt: TGTGCCAGCAGCCCGGACAGGCTAGGGTCGAGCTATGGCTACACCTTC; cdr3_aa: CASSPDRLGSSYGYTF
d_call: TRBD1; v_call: TRBV25-1; j_call: TRBJ1-2; clone_size: -; cdr3_nt: TGTGCCAGCAGTGTGGCCGGGACAGGGGTCCTTGGCTACACCTTC; cdr3_aa: CASSVAGTGVLGYTF
d_call: -; v_call: TRBV19; j_call: TRBJ2-1; clone_size: -; cdr3_nt: TGTGCCAGTATTTCCCCGGGCTCCAATGAGCAGTTCTTC; cdr3_aa: CASISPGSNEQFF
d_call: -; v_call: TRBV28; j_call: TRBJ1-1; clone_size: -; cdr3_nt: TGTGCCAGCACCAGTTTAAACACTGAAGCTTTCTTT; cdr3_aa: CASTSLNTEAFF
d_call: -; v_call: TRBV2; j_call: TRBJ1-1; clone_size: -; cdr3_nt: TGTGCCAGCAGTGAAGCTTTAAAAGCTGAAGCTTTCTTT; cdr3_aa: CASSEALKAEAFF